This T cell receptor beta chain was found in a study of cytomegalovirus exposure and HLA in healthy donors. In the PCR, 60 Vbeta and 13 Jbeta primers were used. Clones were read by immunoSEQ multiplex PCR, and TCRdb kept only the in-frame ones, dropping some. The table lists under 200,000 clones, around 79% of them singletons. Study outcomes and limitations: In a later analysis, HLA-associated TCR beta chains were more clonally expanded than equally common others.

In germline, CDR1 is SGDLS, CDR2 YYNGEE. Deletions cut 4 bases from V and 4 bases from J, with 22 bases between. This CDR3 region has 17 residues. In its sample, this clone was seen a few times. Its antigen remains unknown. The sequencing sample was made of PBMCs. The sequence came from a man in his fifties or sixties in good health and CMV-seropositive. The chain couples TRBV9 to TRBJ2-3, with D tentatively TRBD1 (6 bases). The CDR3 sequence: CASSPRGGFGLADTQYF. In nucleotides, the CDR3 is TGTGCCAGCAGCCCCCGAGGGGGTTTTGGGTTGGCAGATACGCAGTATTTT. The full variable domain, rest sourced from reference TRBV9 and TRBJ2-3, is DSGVTQTPKHLITATGQRVTLRCSPRSGDLSVYWYQQSLDQGLQFLIQYYNGEERAKGNILERFSAQQFPDLHSELNLSSLELGDSALYFCASSPRGGFGLADTQYFGPGTRLTVL.